This TCR beta chain is from a study of read filtering for tumor transcriptome and immune sequencing. Across the study: Patients were 16 to 20 male and about 15 female, mean age roughly 70 years, range about 40 to 85. Per sample, TCR-region reads ranged about 4 to 11 million by IR-seq, roughly 85 to 1273 by RNA-seq.

This clonotype was counted ten times or more. No antigen is known for it. Study-wide points: Even smaller IR-seq throughput identified most shared clonotypes.

The library was built from around 0.4 ug RNA with molecular barcoded adaptors for alpha/delta and beta/gamma chains. Via MiXCR, TCRdb re-called the reads, giving one row per CDR3 protein. This sample yields approximately 25,000 distinct CDR3 sequences, of which approximately 15% are seen a single time; around two fifths belongs to the top ten. Sequencing used a population of CD138-negative cells sorted from bone marrow. The origin of this receptor is a donor at least 40 years old with multiple myeloma.

This CDR3 is CAWKTGIVMNTEAFF. As DNA, the CDR3 is TGTGCCTGGAAGACAGGGATAGTAATGAACACTGAAGCTTTCTTT. The rearrangement links TRBV30 to TRBJ1-1; 7 bases line up with TRBD1. The germline V gene has CDR1 GTSNPN and CDR2 SVGIG (reference sequence). The CDR3 has 15 residues. V shed 4 bases and J 0 bases; nucleotides not matched to a gene: 8.